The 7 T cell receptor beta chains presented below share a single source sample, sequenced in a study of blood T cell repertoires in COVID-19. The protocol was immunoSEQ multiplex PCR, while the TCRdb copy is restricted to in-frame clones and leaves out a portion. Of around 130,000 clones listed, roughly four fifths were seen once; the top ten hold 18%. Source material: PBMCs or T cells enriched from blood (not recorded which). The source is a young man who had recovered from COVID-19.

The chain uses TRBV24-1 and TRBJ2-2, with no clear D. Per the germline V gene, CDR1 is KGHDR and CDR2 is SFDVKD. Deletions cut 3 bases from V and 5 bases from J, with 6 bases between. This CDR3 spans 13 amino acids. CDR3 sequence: CATSDGQTGELFF. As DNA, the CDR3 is TGTGCCACCAGTGATGGTCAGACCGGGGAGCTGTTTTTT.

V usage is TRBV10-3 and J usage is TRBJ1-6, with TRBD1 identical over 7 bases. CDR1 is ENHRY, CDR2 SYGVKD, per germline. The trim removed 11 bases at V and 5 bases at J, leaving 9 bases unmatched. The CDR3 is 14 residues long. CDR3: CAARPGQHNSPLHF. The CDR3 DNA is TGTGCCGCGAGACCGGGACAGCATAATTCACCCCTCCACTTT.

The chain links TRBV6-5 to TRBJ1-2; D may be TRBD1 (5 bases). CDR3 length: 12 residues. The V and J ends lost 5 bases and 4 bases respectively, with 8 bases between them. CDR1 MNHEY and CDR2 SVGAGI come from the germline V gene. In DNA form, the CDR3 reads TGTGCCAGCAGTCAGGGCGCCTATGGCTACACCTTC. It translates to CASSQGAYGYTF.

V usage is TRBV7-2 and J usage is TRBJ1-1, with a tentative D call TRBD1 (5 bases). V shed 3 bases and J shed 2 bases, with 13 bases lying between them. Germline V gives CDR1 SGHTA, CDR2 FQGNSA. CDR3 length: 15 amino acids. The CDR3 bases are TGTGCCAGCAGCTTTAGGGGTAGGAGAAACACTGAAGCTTTCTTT. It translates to CASSFRGRRNTEAFF.

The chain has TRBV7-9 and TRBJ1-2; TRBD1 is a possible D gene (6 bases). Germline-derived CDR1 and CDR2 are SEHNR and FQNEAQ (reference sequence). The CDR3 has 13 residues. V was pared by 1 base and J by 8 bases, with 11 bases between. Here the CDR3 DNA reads TGTGCCAGCAGCTTAGTGAAGGGGGACGGCTACACCTTC. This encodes CASSLVKGDGYTF.

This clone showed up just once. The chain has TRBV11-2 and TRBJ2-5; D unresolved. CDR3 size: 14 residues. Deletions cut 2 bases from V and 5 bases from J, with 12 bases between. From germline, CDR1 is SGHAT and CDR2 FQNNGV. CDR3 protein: CASSLRLVFETQYF. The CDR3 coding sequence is TGTGCCAGCAGCTTAAGGCTAGTATTTGAGACCCAGTACTTC.

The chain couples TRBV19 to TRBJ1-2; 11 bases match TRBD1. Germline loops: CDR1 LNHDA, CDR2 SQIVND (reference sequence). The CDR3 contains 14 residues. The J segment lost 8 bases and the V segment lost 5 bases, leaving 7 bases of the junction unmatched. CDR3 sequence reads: CASSHGTGGVGYTF. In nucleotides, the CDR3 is TGTGCCAGTAGTCACGGGACAGGGGGTGTAGGCTACACCTTC. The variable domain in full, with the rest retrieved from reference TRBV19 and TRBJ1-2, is DGGITQSPKYLFRKEGQNVTLSCEQNLNHDAMYWYRQDPGQGLRLIYYSQIVNDFQKGDIAEGYSVSREKKESFPLTVTSAQKNPTAFYLCASSHGTGGVGYTFGSGTRLTVV.